The rows below give T cell receptor beta chains drawn from one sample of a study of blood T cell repertoires in COVID-19. TCRdb keeps only in-frame clones here, not all; method: immunoSEQ multiplex PCR. The table shows some 310,000 clones, with around 86% occurring only once. The specimen sequenced was peripheral blood. The origin of the receptors is a man aged 45 to 65 with active or convalescent COVID-19. Both conserved end residues are part of each CDR3. The D gene is left open where the match is weak. The listing skips clone size in some rows; elsewhere it reads once, few, many or a size class.

clone size,D gene,J gene,V gene,CDR3 protein,CDR3 DNA
.,TRBD1,TRBJ2-1,TRBV7-7,CASSSGQGANEQFF,TGTGCTAGCAGCTCCGGACAGGGGGCTAATGAGCAGTTCTTC
.,TRBD1,TRBJ1-6,TRBV6-2/TRBV6-3,CASSIRDRGPNNSPLHF,TGTGCCAGCAGTATCCGGGACAGGGGGCCTAATAATTCACCCCTCCACTTT
.,TRBD1,TRBJ1-2,TRBV4-2,CASSSGGNDGYTF,TGTGCCAGCAGCTCAGGGGGAAACGATGGCTACACCTTC
.,.,TRBJ1-2,TRBV7-2,CASSLAVRGGGYTF,TGTGCCAGCAGCTTAGCGGTCCGGGGAGGCGGCTACACCTTC
few,TRBD1,TRBJ1-2,TRBV7-2,CASSHAQGVGGYTF,TGTGCCAGCAGCCATGCACAGGGGGTAGGTGGCTACACCTTC
.,.,TRBJ2-3,TRBV7-9,CASSLDGGTDTQYF,TGTGCCAGCAGCTTAGACGGAGGCACAGATACGCAGTATTTT
.,.,TRBJ1-2,TRBV7-2,CASRPGGGYGYTF,TGTGCCAGCAGACCCGGGGGTGGCTATGGCTACACCTTC
.,.,TRBJ2-7,TRBV30,CAWSGEDYEQYF,TGTGCCTGGAGTGGGGAGGATTACGAGCAGTACTTC
.,.,TRBJ2-2,TRBV29-1,CSVDAQATGELFF,TGCAGCGTTGACGCCCAAGCCACCGGGGAGCTGTTTTTT
.,.,TRBJ1-1,TRBV5-4,CASSTTVLGNTEAFF,TGTGCCAGCAGTACGACAGTGCTCGGGAACACTGAAGCTTTCTTT
.,TRBD2,TRBJ2-2,TRBV7-2,CASSSHSGGNTGELFF,TGTGCCAGCAGCTCACATAGCGGGGGGAACACCGGGGAGCTGTTTTTT
.,.,TRBJ1-1,TRBV5-1,CASSSSTPDGGAFF,TGCGCCAGCAGCTCCTCCACCCCCGACGGGGGGGCTTTCTTT
.,.,TRBJ2-1,TRBV6-2/TRBV6-3,CASSYSRQAYNEQFF,TGTGCCAGCAGTTACTCAAGGCAGGCCTACAATGAGCAGTTCTTC
.,TRBD1,TRBJ2-2,TRBV7-8,CASSLGRDRSTGELFF,TGTGCCAGCAGCTTAGGAAGGGACAGGTCCACCGGGGAGCTGTTTTTT
.,TRBD1,TRBJ2-7,TRBV19,CASSIVHRGPYEQYF,TGTGCCAGTAGTATAGTCCACAGGGGCCCCTACGAGCAGTACTTC
.,.,TRBJ2-2,TRBV9,CASSRLVAETGELFF,TGTGCCAGCAGCCGGTTGGTAGCGGAAACCGGGGAGCTGTTTTTT
.,TRBD1,TRBJ1-4,TRBV5-1,CASSGQGEGTEKLFF,TGCGCCAGCAGCGGACAGGGTGAGGGGACTGAAAAACTGTTTTTT
.,TRBD2,TRBJ2-3,TRBV11-2,CASSLGLAGESTDTQYF,TGTGCCAGCAGCTTAGGTTTGGCGGGGGAGAGCACAGATACGCAGTATTTT
.,.,TRBJ1-4,TRBV25-1,CASSDLGSLNEKLFF,TGTGCCAGCAGTGACCTCGGGAGTCTGAATGAAAAACTGTTTTTT
.,TRBD1,TRBJ1-1,TRBV20-1,CSATGGTEAFF,TGCAGTGCTACAGGGGGAACTGAAGCTTTCTTT
.,.,TRBJ2-2,TRBV5-1,CASSLGVDTGELFF,TGCGCCAGCAGTTTGGGCGTTGACACCGGGGAGCTGTTTTTT
.,TRBD1,TRBJ1-2,TRBV5-4,CASSLNRGGYGYTF,TGTGCCAGCAGCTTAAACAGGGGTGGATATGGCTACACCTTC
.,TRBD2,TRBJ2-1,TRBV5-1,CASSWGEAGGYNEQFF,TGCGCCAGCAGCTGGGGGGAAGCGGGAGGATACAATGAGCAGTTCTTC
.,TRBD1,TRBJ1-1,TRBV18,CASSPQGAGTEAFF,TGTGCCAGCTCACCACAGGGGGCTGGGACTGAAGCTTTCTTT
.,TRBD1,TRBJ1-1,TRBV28,CASRHGDRVNTEAFF,TGTGCCAGCAGGCATGGGGACAGAGTGAACACTGAAGCTTTCTTT
.,.,TRBJ1-4,TRBV18,CASSPSEEKLFF,TGTGCCAGCTCACCATCCGAGGAAAAACTGTTTTTT
.,.,TRBJ1-2,TRBV7-2,CASSLSGFGYGYTF,TGTGCCAGCAGCTTATCGGGTTTTGGCTATGGCTACACCTTC
few,.,TRBJ1-3,TRBV18,CASSPTDTGSGNTIYF,TGTGCCAGCTCACCAACGGACACAGGCTCTGGAAACACCATATATTTT
once,.,TRBJ1-5,TRBV29-1,CSVAGSNQPQHF,TGCAGCGTTGCGGGTTCCAATCAGCCCCAGCATTTT
.,.,TRBJ2-5,TRBV18,CASSPVTGSQETQYF,TGTGCCAGCTCACCCGTCACAGGTAGCCAAGAGACCCAGTACTTC
.,.,TRBJ2-7,TRBV18,CASSPRGRGDSYEQYF,TGTGCCAGCTCACCACGTGGCAGGGGGGACTCCTACGAGCAGTACTTC
.,.,TRBJ1-1,TRBV10-3,CAISESQGSTPTEAFF,TGTGCCATCAGTGAATCGCAGGGGTCTACCCCCACTGAAGCTTTCTTT
.,.,TRBJ1-3,TRBV19,CATKPRQNIPGNTIYF,TGTGCCACCAAACCCAGACAGAACATACCTGGAAACACCATATATTTT